Below are 15 T cell receptor beta chains sequenced from a single sample in a study of T cell changes during pregnancy in multiple sclerosis. Assay: immunoSEQ multiplex PCR; the TCRdb copy retains only in-frame clones and omits some. The sample records tens of thousands of clones, 94% being singletons. The material was peripheral blood, obtained in the third trimester of pregnancy. These receptors all come from a female donor with multiple sclerosis, enrolled in a pregnancy study.

This sequence joins TRBV7-7 and TRBJ2-2; possible D gene TRBD2, 7 bases. The CDR3 length is 16 residues. Germline loops: CDR1 SSHAT, CDR2 FNYEAQ (reference sequence). Trimming stripped 1 base from V and 7 bases from J, with 16 bases between. The CDR3 protein is CASSLEGGDYIGELFF. The CDR3 DNA is TGTGCCAGCAGCTTAGAAGGGGGGGACTACATCGGGGAGCTGTTTTTT.

This clone was observed a single time. The chain joins TRBV6-6 to TRBJ2-5, with D tentatively TRBD2 (5 bases). The germline V gene encodes CDR1 MNHNY and CDR2 SVGAGI (reference sequence). V lost 0 bases and J lost 5, with 7 bases in between. This CDR3 is built from 13 residues. The CDR3 DNA follows: TGTGCCAGCAGTTACTCAAGGGAGGAGACCCAGTACTTC. Amino acid sequence: CASSYSREETQYF.

This chain uses TRBV4-1 with TRBJ2-1; 15 nucleotides line up with TRBD2. Germline CDR1 MGHRA, CDR2 YSYEKL. The V segment lost 1 base and the J segment 7 bases; nucleotides outside the gene matches: 5. CDR3 length: 17 amino acids. CDR3 in DNA: TGCGCCAGCAGCCAAGTCCCGGGACTAGCGGGAGGAAATGAGCAGTTCTTC. It encodes CASSQVPGLAGGNEQFF.

The chain's CDR3 is CASSSGQGAYNEQFF. The CDR3 region has the DNA TGTGCCAGCAGCTCAGGACAGGGGGCCTACAATGAGCAGTTCTTC. This chain links TRBV7-9 with TRBJ2-1, with TRBD1 matching 10 bases. J was trimmed by 2 bases and V by 4 bases; bases with no gene match: 2. The germline CDR1 and CDR2 sequences are SEHNR and FQNEAQ (reference sequence). The CDR3 covers 15 residues.

The V call is TRBV27, the J call TRBJ2-5, with D tentatively TRBD1 (6 bases). Germline CDR1 MNHEY, CDR2 SMNVEV (reference sequence). The V end was cut by 2 bases, the J end by 2 bases, with 15 bases between. This CDR3 is built from 16 residues. CDR3 amino acids: CASSLLPGHTQETQYF. CDR3 sequence (DNA): TGTGCCAGCAGTTTACTCCCGGGACACACACAAGAGACCCAGTACTTC.

This clone was counted only a few times. Here the CDR3 reads CASSPGIVDTEAFF. The CDR3 DNA sequence: TGCGCCAGCAGTCCGGGGATAGTGGACACTGAAGCTTTCTTT. The chain uses TRBV5-1 and TRBJ1-1; D not certain. Germline-derived CDR1 and CDR2 are SGHRS and YFSETQ. Trimming removed 5 bases from V and 3 bases from J, with 14 bases in between. The CDR3 consists of 14 residues.

The chain is built from TRBV10-3 and TRBJ2-3; TRBD1 might be the D (6 bases). The CDR3 has 15 amino acids. Germline V gene sequence: CDR1 ENHRY, CDR2 SYGVKD. Trimming stripped 5 bases from V and 0 bases from J, with 12 bases between. The CDR3 DNA reads as TGTGCCATCAGTAAACAGGGATCTAGCACAGATACGCAGTATTTT. Its protein is CAISKQGSSTDTQYF.

This chain uses TRBV7-7 with TRBJ1-2; 7 nucleotides match TRBD1. V trimming: 10 bases; J trimming: 3 bases; junction bases outside the gene matches: 5. Per germline, CDR1 SSHAT and CDR2 FNYEAQ (reference sequence). This CDR3 has 12 amino acids. The CDR3 DNA sequence: TGTGCCACAGGGGGTTCTGACTATGGCTACACCTTC. Its translation: CATGGSDYGYTF.

This clone was picked up one time. The chain joins TRBV30 to TRBJ2-7; 8 bases fit TRBD1. With V trimmed by 5 bases and J by 1 base, 7 bases remained unmatched. Germline V gene sequence: CDR1 GTSNPN, CDR2 SVGIG (reference sequence). This CDR3 contains 14 residues. The CDR3 reads CAWARTGLSYEQYF. CDR3 coding DNA: TGTGCCTGGGCACGGACAGGGTTATCCTACGAGCAGTACTTC.

The chain recombines TRBV10-3 with TRBJ2-7, with 11 bases lining up with TRBD2. The V segment lost 6 bases and the J segment 2 bases; nucleotides outside the gene matches: 9. CDR1 is ENHRY and CDR2 is SYGVKD in the germline V gene. The CDR3 sequence is 16 residues long. The CDR3 is CAIRPEGLAEAYEQYF. The CDR3 coding sequence is TGTGCCATCAGACCAGAGGGACTAGCGGAAGCCTACGAGCAGTACTTC.

The rearrangement joins TRBV14 to TRBJ1-1, with 11 bases that match TRBD1. V was pared by 4 bases and J by 0 bases, with 10 bases of the junction left unmatched. Germline V gene sequence: CDR1 SGHDN, CDR2 FVKESK. This CDR3 spans 18 amino acids. The CDR3 coding sequence is TGTGCCAGCAGCCCGTGGACAGGGGGCTTAAGGGTGAACACTGAAGCTTTCTTT. Translated, it gives CASSPWTGGLRVNTEAFF.

This clone is a singleton in its sample. This chain joins TRBV15 and TRBJ2-7; 7 bases are shared with TRBD2. CDR3 length: 11 residues. V trimming: 5 bases; J trimming: 7 bases; junction bases outside the gene matches: 2. Looked up from germline, CDR1 is LNHNV and CDR2 is YYDKDF (reference sequence). Written as DNA, the CDR3 is TGTGCCACCAGCGGACTAGGAGAGCAGTACTTC. Translated: CATSGLGEQYF. Filled out from reference TRBV15 and TRBJ2-7, the complete variable domain reads DAMVIQNPRYQVTQFGKPVTLSCSQTLNHNVMYWYQQKSSQAPKLLFHYYDKDFNNEADTPDNFQSRRPNTSFCFLDIRSPGLGDTAMYLCATSGLGEQYFGPGTRLTVT.

This chain joins TRBV14 and TRBJ2-5; 7 bases line up with TRBD1. The CDR3 covers 17 residues. CDR1 SGHDN and CDR2 FVKESK come from the germline V gene. With 0 bases clipped from V and 7 bases from J, the junction kept 14 bases outside the gene matches. CDR3 DNA: TGTGCCAGCAGCCAAGAGCTGACAGGGAGAGGCCTATCGACCCAGTACTTC. It translates to CASSQELTGRGLSTQYF.

The V and J genes are TRBV7-2 and TRBJ2-1; TRBD1 matches at 8 bases. The V gene's germline CDR1 is SGHTA and CDR2 FQGNSA. V was clipped by 10 bases and J by 2 bases; unmatched bases: 7. This CDR3 region has 14 residues. CDR3 nucleotide sequence: TGTGCCACCGAGGGACAGGAGACCTACAATGAGCAGTTCTTC. Translated: CATEGQETYNEQFF.

The rearrangement links TRBV6-6 to TRBJ2-2; TRBD2 matches at 10 bases. The germline V gene encodes CDR1 MNHNY and CDR2 SVGAGI (reference sequence). Trimming at V came to 6 bases and at J to 4 bases, leaving 8 bases not matched to a gene. This CDR3 is built from 16 residues. CDR3 nucleotides: TGTGCCAGCAGCCTAACTAGCGGGATGGGCACCGGGGAGCTGTTTTTT. Translating it yields CASSLTSGMGTGELFF.